Ten or more counts support the clone carrying this TCR beta chain. Its antigen is as yet unknown. TCRdb reprocessed the PCR reads via MiXCR. This repertoire shows 30,000 to 35,000 clones, about 32% found once; its top ten account for roughly a third. All patients were treatment-naive before thyroid surgery. V gave up 6 bases and J gave up 3 bases; unmatched junction bases: 10. The germline CDR1 and CDR2 sequences are LNHDA and SQIVND (reference sequence). The CDR3 consists of 15 residues. The data belong to a study of metastatic and nonmetastatic thyroid tumors. Study-wide background: Samples came from malignant and benign thyroid patients, and repertoires were compared across blood and tumor or nodule tissue.

Whole-study results and caveats: Within blood and tumor, benign nodules reportedly had significantly lower TCR beta diversity than malignant thyroid tumors did.

The origin of this receptor is a female donor with papillary thyroid cancer or a benign thyroid nodule (not recorded which). Some clones in this sample may be carry-over from other donors' samples. What was sequenced was blood. This sequence joins TRBV19 and TRBJ2-7; 8 bases agree with TRBD1. The CDR3 is CASSPARTGIYEQYF. DNA for the CDR3: TGTGCCAGTAGCCCCGCGCGGACAGGGATCTACGAGCAGTACTTC.